The 27 T cell receptor beta chains given below trace back to one sample, sequenced in a study of cytomegalovirus exposure and HLA in healthy donors. TCRdb keeps only in-frame clones here, not all; method: immunoSEQ multiplex PCR. This sample has some 170,000 clones, with 86% found just once. The sample taken for sequencing was PBMCs. Receptors originate from a young man in good health and CMV-seropositive.

The genes are TRBV9 and TRBJ1-4; the match to TRBD1 covers 7 bases. CDR3 size: 14 residues. V was pared by 3 bases and J by 8 bases, with 7 bases of the junction left unmatched. Germline lookup yields CDR1 SGDLS and CDR2 YYNGEE. The chain's CDR3 is CASSATGAGEKLFF. CDR3 DNA: TGTGCCAGCAGCGCCACAGGGGCCGGCGAAAAACTGTTTTTT. Filled out from reference TRBV9 and TRBJ1-4, the complete variable domain reads DSGVTQTPKHLITATGQRVTLRCSPRSGDLSVYWYQQSLDQGLQFLIQYYNGEERAKGNILERFSAQQFPDLHSELNLSSLELGDSALYFCASSATGAGEKLFFGSGTQLSVL.

The V call is TRBV27, the J call TRBJ2-3; TRBD2 matches 7 bases. This CDR3 has 15 amino acids. Trimming at V came to 2 bases and at J to 3 bases, leaving 5 bases not matched to a gene. Germline values: CDR1 MNHEY, CDR2 SMNVEV (reference sequence). CDR3: CASSLGGGGTDTQYF. CDR3 in DNA: TGTGCCAGCAGTTTAGGTGGGGGGGGGACAGATACGCAGTATTTT.

In its sample, this clone was seen a few times. V and J are TRBV4-1 and TRBJ1-1; D is unresolved. Trimming left V 1 base short and J 1 base short, with 7 bases between. The CDR3 totals 14 residues. Germline loops: CDR1 MGHRA, CDR2 YSYEKL. The CDR3 coding sequence is TGCGCCAGCAGCCAAGGGCCCCGGAACACTGAAGCTTTCTTT. Translating gives CASSQGPRNTEAFF.

The rearrangement joins TRBV5-4 to TRBJ2-1; TRBD2 is a possible D gene (6 bases). Germline values: CDR1 SGHNT, CDR2 YYREEE (reference sequence). The CDR3 is made up of 16 amino acids. V was pared by 1 base and J by 3 bases, with 14 bases between. The CDR3 here is CASSLTQQGGYNEQFF. CDR3 DNA sequence: TGTGCCAGCAGCTTGACCCAGCAGGGAGGCTACAATGAGCAGTTCTTC.

This chain joins TRBV13 and TRBJ1-1; weak D call: TRBD1 (6 bases). The CDR3 runs to 13 residues. In germline, CDR1 is PRHDT, CDR2 FYEKMQ (reference sequence). V lost 5 bases and J lost 4, with 11 bases in between. CDR3 protein: CASSLKGGTEAFF. In nucleotides, the CDR3 is TGTGCCAGCAGCCTCAAAGGGGGCACTGAAGCTTTCTTT.

The chain couples TRBV11-3 to TRBJ2-1; perhaps TRBD1 as D (5 bases). Germline V gene data show CDR1 as SGHNT and CDR2 as YENEEA. The CDR3 length is 15 residues. V was cut by 4 bases and J by 5 bases, with 15 bases left in between. The CDR3 is CASSSGLGLNNEQFF. The CDR3 DNA is TGTGCCAGCAGCTCCGGTTTGGGGCTCAACAATGAGCAGTTCTTC. The complete variable domain, with remaining parts taken from reference TRBV11-3 and TRBJ2-1, reads EAGVVQSPRYKIIEKKQPVAFWCNPISGHNTLYWYLQNLGQGPELLIRYENEEAVDDSQLPKDRFSAERLKGVDSTLKIQPAELGDSAVYLCASSSGLGLNNEQFFGPGTRLTVL.

The rearrangement uses TRBV30 and TRBJ2-1; 12 nucleotides align to TRBD2. Germline CDR1 and CDR2: GTSNPN and SVGIG (reference sequence). The CDR3 is made up of 15 amino acids. Germline trimming cut 5 bases from V and 6 bases from J; bases unmatched to any gene: 8. As DNA, the CDR3 is TGTGCCTGGGGTCCAAGGACTAGCGGGACCAATGAGCAGTTCTTC. Protein product: CAWGPRTSGTNEQFF.

V is TRBV6-6 and J is TRBJ2-5; TRBD2 matches 8 bases. The V gene's germline CDR1 is MNHNY and CDR2 SVGAGI (reference sequence). This CDR3 region has 15 residues. V lost 6 bases, J lost 4 bases, and 10 bases stayed unmatched. CDR3 sequence: CASSLDSRGGETQYF. The CDR3 DNA follows: TGTGCCAGCAGCCTGGACTCCCGGGGGGGAGAGACCCAGTACTTC.

The sample holds one count of this clone. The CDR3 loop is CATAKEADTQYF. The CDR3 DNA is TGTGCCACCGCAAAGGAGGCAGATACGCAGTATTTT. This chain joins TRBV18 and TRBJ2-3; maybe TRBD2 (5 bases). This CDR3 has 12 amino acids. CDR1 is KGHSH and CDR2 is LQKENI in the germline V gene. The germline V and J ends were trimmed by 10 bases and 4 bases, with 12 bases remaining between them.

The chain couples TRBV6-5 to TRBJ2-7; TRBD2 matches 9 bases. The CDR3 totals 14 residues. Germline V gene data show CDR1 as MNHEY and CDR2 as SVGAGI. The V gene end was trimmed by 2 bases and the J gene end by 7 bases; junction bases not matched to a gene: 6. The CDR3 bases are TGTGCCAGCAGTTACGGGCGGGAGGGTTCAGAGCAGTACTTC. This sequence encodes CASSYGREGSEQYF.

The rearrangement links TRBV28 to TRBJ2-2; D is possibly TRBD2 (5 bases). The V gene's germline CDR1 is MDHEN and CDR2 SYDVKM. The CDR3 loop spans 14 amino acids. Deletions cut 5 bases from V and 6 bases from J, with 13 bases between. CDR3 protein: CASSPVKRAGELFF. CDR3 coding DNA: TGTGCCAGCAGTCCAGTAAAGAGGGCCGGGGAGCTGTTTTTT.

The chain carries TRBV28 and TRBJ1-2; D is unresolved. This CDR3 has 13 amino acids. The germline V gene encodes CDR1 MDHEN and CDR2 SYDVKM. V lost 8 bases and J 5 bases, leaving 15 bases between the germline ends. The CDR3 DNA is TGTGCCAGCGAGGGCAGGAGATCTTATGGCTACACCTTC. It specifies CASEGRRSYGYTF.

This sequence joins TRBV27 and TRBJ2-2, with D possibly being TRBD2 (5 bases). The CDR3 runs to 13 residues. V lost 3 bases to trimming and J lost 5 bases, with 7 bases between them. Germline V CDR1 and CDR2: MNHEY, SMNVEV (reference sequence). CDR3 DNA sequence: TGTGCCAGCAGTTTTTGGGAGACCGGGGAGCTGTTTTTT. Translating gives CASSFWETGELFF.

This clone turned up a few times. The chain carries TRBV5-1 and TRBJ1-1; 7 bases fit TRBD1. Trimming took 3 bases from V and 7 from J; bases not matched to a gene: 6. CDR1 is SGHRS, CDR2 YFSETQ, per germline. CDR3 length: 13 residues. The CDR3 DNA is TGCGCCAGCAGCTCTCAGGGGGGAGATGAAGCTTTCTTT. This translates into CASSSQGGDEAFF. Full variable domain (outside the CDR3, taken from reference TRBV5-1 and TRBJ1-1): KAGVTQTPRYLIKTRGQQVTLSCSPISGHRSVSWYQQTPGQGLQFLFEYFSETQRNKGNFPGRFSGRQFSNSRSEMNVSTLELGDSALYLCASSSQGGDEAFFGQGTRLTVV.

The V call is TRBV27, the J call TRBJ1-2; TRBD1 matches 11 bases. Per the germline V gene, CDR1 is MNHEY and CDR2 is SMNVEV (reference sequence). This CDR3 is 15 amino acids long. V was pared by 0 bases and J by 8 bases, with 5 bases of the junction left unmatched. The CDR3 sequence is CASSLSRDRGGGYTF. DNA of the CDR3: TGTGCCAGCAGTTTATCGAGGGACAGGGGGGGAGGCTACACCTTC.

The V and J genes are TRBV19 and TRBJ2-6; 7 bases agree with TRBD1. Germline trimming cut 4 bases from V and 0 bases from J; bases unmatched to any gene: 12. This CDR3 is built from 19 residues. The germline CDR1 and CDR2 sequences are LNHDA and SQIVND (reference sequence). CDR3 nucleotides: TGTGCCAGTAGTAAGCCAAGGACAGGTGAAGACTCTGGGGCCAACGTCCTGACTTTC. This sequence encodes CASSKPRTGEDSGANVLTF. Complete variable domain (other parts from reference TRBV19 and TRBJ2-6): DGGITQSPKYLFRKEGQNVTLSCEQNLNHDAMYWYRQDPGQGLRLIYYSQIVNDFQKGDIAEGYSVSREKKESFPLTVTSAQKNPTAFYLCASSKPRTGEDSGANVLTFGAGSRLTVL.

The V gene is TRBV28, the J gene TRBJ2-1; D is undetermined. Germline V lookup: CDR1 MDHEN, CDR2 SYDVKM. There are 11 residues in the CDR3. V gave up 7 bases and J gave up 3 bases, with 4 bases separating them. This chain's CDR3 is CASNSYNEQFF. DNA of the CDR3: TGTGCCAGCAACAGCTACAATGAGCAGTTCTTC.

The chain is built from TRBV10-3 and TRBJ1-6, with 9 bases fitting TRBD1. From germline, CDR1 is ENHRY and CDR2 SYGVKD. The CDR3 loop spans 17 amino acids. V was pared by 3 bases and J by 9 bases, with 12 bases of the junction left unmatched. CDR3 residues: CAISDVVVGQGSSPLHF. The CDR3 DNA is TGTGCCATCAGTGATGTAGTTGTGGGACAGGGCAGTTCACCCCTCCACTTT.

As concerns this clone: Other DNA sequences in this specimen translate into the identical CDR3. V is TRBV19 and J is TRBJ2-7; perhaps TRBD2 as D (6 bases). The CDR3 covers 14 residues. Per germline, CDR1 LNHDA and CDR2 SQIVND (reference sequence). V lost 3 bases and J 4 bases, leaving 13 bases between the germline ends. The DNA for the CDR3 is TGTGCCAGTAGTATTGGGGGGTCGAGTTACGAGCAGTACTTC. This gives the protein CASSIGGSSYEQYF.

V gene TRBV2 combines with J gene TRBJ2-1; D might be TRBD2 (6 bases). Trimming removed 6 bases from V and 8 bases from J, with 20 bases in between. Germline CDR1 SNHLY, CDR2 FYNNEI. The CDR3 contains 15 residues. Here the CDR3 reads CASRGGLRALYEQFF. CDR3 sequence (DNA): TGTGCCAGCAGGGGGGGTTTAAGGGCTCTCTATGAGCAGTTCTTC.

This clone was seen a single time. This chain uses TRBV27 with TRBJ1-2, with TRBD1 matching over 8 bases. This CDR3 has 15 residues. The V gene end was trimmed by 3 bases and the J gene end by 4 bases; junction bases not matched to a gene: 7. The germline V gene has CDR1 MNHEY and CDR2 SMNVEV (reference sequence). CDR3 bases: TGTGCCAGCAGTTTTACAGGGGGGCCCCGCTATGGCTACACCTTC. Protein sequence: CASSFTGGPRYGYTF.

The chain is built from TRBV6-6 and TRBJ1-5; no definite D call. The V gene's germline CDR1 is MNHNY and CDR2 SVGAGI (reference sequence). This CDR3 spans 13 amino acids. Trimming shortened V by 7 bases and J by 4 bases, and 11 bases separated the two germline ends. The CDR3 reads CASIRDGNQPQHF. CDR3 sequence (DNA): TGTGCCAGCATTCGAGACGGGAATCAGCCCCAGCATTTT.

This chain joins TRBV5-6 and TRBJ1-2; 11 nucleotides align to TRBD1. After removal of 4 bases from V and 6 bases from J, the junction contained 8 bases not matched to a gene. The germline V gene encodes CDR1 SGHDT and CDR2 YYEEEE. The CDR3 extends over 15 amino acids. CDR3 region: CASSPRDRGGNGYTF. CDR3 DNA sequence: TGTGCCAGCAGCCCCCGGGACAGGGGGGGTAATGGCTACACCTTC.

The rearrangement joins TRBV9 to TRBJ1-2; no definite D call. This CDR3 region has 12 residues. CDR1 and CDR2 from the germline V gene are SGDLS and YYNGEE. V dropped 3 bases and J dropped 6 bases, with 9 bases sitting between them. CDR3 sequence reads: CASSAGGDGYTF. Written as DNA, the CDR3 is TGTGCCAGCAGCGCCGGCGGCGATGGCTACACCTTC.

The chain joins TRBV7-2 to TRBJ2-7, with TRBD2 matching 11 bases. The germline gives CDR1 SGHTA, CDR2 FQGNSA. With 4 bases clipped from V and 4 bases from J, the junction kept 9 bases outside the gene matches. The length of the CDR3 is 16 residues. Written as DNA, the CDR3 is TGTGCCAGCAGCTCCCCAACTAGCGGGGGATCTTACGAGCAGTACTTC. This encodes CASSSPTSGGSYEQYF.

The rearrangement joins TRBV18 to TRBJ2-7; D may be TRBD1 (5 bases). The CDR3 extends over 14 amino acids. Trimming pared 6 bases from V and 0 bases from J, leaving 12 bases between. Germline-derived CDR1 and CDR2 are KGHSH and LQKENI. CDR3 loop: CASSETVDSYEQYF. In DNA form, the CDR3 reads TGTGCCAGCTCCGAGACAGTCGACTCCTACGAGCAGTACTTC.

This clone was seen a few times. The junction does not match germline at one end; this may be a read error. The J gene is TRBJ2-3, the V gene TRBV2; 9 nucleotides agree with TRBD1. From germline, CDR1 is SNHLY and CDR2 FYNNEI. This CDR3 spans 12 amino acids. In nucleotides, the CDR3 is TGTGCCAGCAGCACCACCGGGACAGGGTATGATTTT. Its translation is CASSTTGTGYDF.